This T cell receptor beta chain was found in a study of early T cells in non-severe SARS-CoV-2 infection. Study background: Sequencing used unsorted whole-blood bulk RNA, so chains lack pairing. Study findings and constraints: Missing private and CD4 specificities, VDJdb matching favored anti-spike CD8 responses.

This clonotype was counted between two and nine times. Its antigen is not identified. In the library, individual cDNA molecules carried attached unique molecular identifiers. In TCRdb, the 5' RACE reads were re-called with MiXCR into one record per CDR3 protein. The sample records roughly 81,000 distinct CDR3 sequences, roughly an eighth being singletons. The CDR3 length is 12 residues. The V gene end was trimmed by 5 bases and the J gene end by 8 bases; junction bases not matched to a gene: 3. CDR1 and CDR2 (germline): MNHEY, SVGAGI. The sequencing sample was made of whole blood. The source of this sequence is an adult who was a healthcare worker with PCR-confirmed SARS-CoV-2 infection or an uninfected control (not recorded which). The chain is built from TRBV6-5 and TRBJ2-3; TRBD2 matches 8 bases. As DNA, the CDR3 is TGTGCCAGCAGTCGGGGGGGTGGTACGCAGTATTTT. Protein: CASSRGGGTQYF.